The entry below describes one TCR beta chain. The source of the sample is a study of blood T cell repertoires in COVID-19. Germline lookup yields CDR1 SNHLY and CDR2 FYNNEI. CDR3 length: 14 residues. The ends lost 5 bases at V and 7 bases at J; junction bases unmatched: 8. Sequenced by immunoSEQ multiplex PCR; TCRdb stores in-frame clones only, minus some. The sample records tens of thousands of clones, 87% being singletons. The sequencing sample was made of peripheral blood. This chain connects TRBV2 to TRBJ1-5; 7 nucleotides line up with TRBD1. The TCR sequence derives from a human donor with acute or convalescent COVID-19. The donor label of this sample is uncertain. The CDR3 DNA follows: TGTGCCAGCAGTCCAGGGGGGCCTGGGCAGCCCCAGCATTTT. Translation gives CASSPGGPGQPQHF.